This T cell receptor (beta chain) is drawn from a study of cytomegalovirus exposure and HLA in healthy donors. Study overall: Membership in the Caucasian-associated ancestry cluster was found for around four fifths of nearly 400 genotyped donors.

Use of 60 Vbeta and 13 Jbeta primers characterized the PCR. Assay: immunoSEQ multiplex PCR; the TCRdb copy retains only in-frame clones and omits some. The sample lists over 95,000 clones, 60% to 85% seen once, with around 12% in the top ten. This CDR3 is built from 12 residues. CDR1 is SNHLY, CDR2 FYNNEI, per germline. In regard to this clone: Its target is not known. The junction departs from germline at one end; a sequencing error may be responsible.

The study, taken as a whole, reports: Likely technical artifact: a cluster of highly shared sequence variants. Based on reports, TCR beta sequences accurately predicted HLA-A and HLA-B alleles for most subjects.

The chain recombines TRBV2 with TRBJ1-6, with 7 nucleotides matching TRBD1. Sequencing was done on a sample of PBMCs. The sequence came from a woman aged 40 to 49 in good health and CMV-seropositive. DNA for the CDR3: TGTGCCAGCCGACAGGGTCGGACACCCCTTCACTTT. Translating it yields CASRQGRTPLHF.